A selection of T cell receptor beta chains follows, all from one sample in a study of identifying expanded T cells in peripheral blood. TCRdb keeps only in-frame clones here, not all; method: immunoSEQ multiplex PCR. The repertoire has approximately 100,000 clones, around 89% of them found once; the top ten carry about a sixth. Sample: blood. These receptors were collected from a person between 18 and 75 years old in good health. CDR3s include the opening cysteine and the closing phenylalanine or tryptophan. The order of the fields is D gene, V gene, clone size, J gene, CDR3 DNA, CDR3 protein. The D gene is left open where the match is weak. The size field is filled for only some rows; it gives once, few, many or a size class.

d_call: TRBD1; v_call: TRBV7-8; clone_size: few; j_call: TRBJ1-2; cdr3_nt: TGTGCCAGCAGCTTAGGGGGACAGGACAGGGCCTTC; cdr3_aa: CASSLGGQDRAF
d_call: TRBD1; v_call: TRBV27; clone_size: .; j_call: TRBJ1-1; cdr3_nt: TGTGCCAGCAGTTTATTAGGGGGCTTAAACACTGAAGCTTTCTTT; cdr3_aa: CASSLLGGLNTEAFF
d_call: TRBD1; v_call: TRBV19; clone_size: .; j_call: TRBJ2-7; cdr3_nt: TGTGCCAGTAGGGAGACAGGGAGCTCCTACGAGCAGTACTTC; cdr3_aa: CASRETGSSYEQYF
d_call: .; v_call: TRBV2; clone_size: once; j_call: TRBJ1-3; cdr3_nt: TGTGCCTCCCAGGCCATCTCTGGAAACACCATATATTTT; cdr3_aa: CASQAISGNTIYF
d_call: .; v_call: TRBV28; clone_size: .; j_call: TRBJ1-5; cdr3_nt: TGTGCCAGCAGTTCAGACACGCCCCAGCATTTT; cdr3_aa: CASSSDTPQHF
d_call: .; v_call: TRBV6-1; clone_size: .; j_call: TRBJ2-4; cdr3_nt: TGTGCCAGCAGTGCTGACAGAACCAAAAACATTCAGTACTTC; cdr3_aa: CASSADRTKNIQYF
d_call: .; v_call: TRBV7-2; clone_size: once; j_call: TRBJ1-1; cdr3_nt: TGTGCCAGCAGCTTATTGGGGCAGACAAACACTGAAGCTTTCTTT; cdr3_aa: CASSLLGQTNTEAFF
d_call: .; v_call: TRBV7-2; clone_size: once; j_call: TRBJ2-7; cdr3_nt: TGTGCCAGCAGCTCCTGGGCAGACCCCTACGAGCAGTACTTC; cdr3_aa: CASSSWADPYEQYF
d_call: .; v_call: TRBV28; clone_size: few; j_call: TRBJ2-7; cdr3_nt: TGTGCCAGCAGAACAGGGAGCATCGAGCAGTACTTC; cdr3_aa: CASRTGSIEQYF
d_call: .; v_call: TRBV28; clone_size: .; j_call: TRBJ2-3; cdr3_nt: TGTGCCAGCAGTTCCTTCGGGTGGTCCACAGATACGCAGTATTTT; cdr3_aa: CASSSFGWSTDTQYF
d_call: .; v_call: TRBV7-2; clone_size: .; j_call: TRBJ2-2; cdr3_nt: TGTGCCAGCAGCTTAAGCCCTACGAACACCGGGGAGCTGTTTTTT; cdr3_aa: CASSLSPTNTGELFF
d_call: TRBD1; v_call: TRBV2; clone_size: .; j_call: TRBJ1-2; cdr3_nt: TGTGCCAGCAGCCCCCCAGGGGGCAACTATGGCTACACCTTC; cdr3_aa: CASSPPGGNYGYTF
d_call: TRBD1; v_call: TRBV4-2; clone_size: .; j_call: TRBJ2-3; cdr3_nt: TGTGCCAGCAGCCCGAAACAGGGGACAGATACGCAGTATTTT; cdr3_aa: CASSPKQGTDTQYF
d_call: TRBD2; v_call: TRBV4-2; clone_size: many; j_call: TRBJ2-7; cdr3_nt: TGTGCCAGCAGCCAAGGAGGAAGCGGGGGGGCCTACGAGCAGTACTTC; cdr3_aa: CASSQGGSGGAYEQYF
d_call: .; v_call: TRBV19; clone_size: .; j_call: TRBJ1-2; cdr3_nt: TGTGCCAGTAGTATAACGGCGGACAGAAAGTATGATGGCTACACCTTC; cdr3_aa: CASSITADRKYDGYTF
d_call: TRBD1; v_call: TRBV7-2; clone_size: once; j_call: TRBJ2-7; cdr3_nt: TGTGCCAGCAGCTCCTACGCCAGGGACAGGTTCACCTACGAGCAGTACTTC; cdr3_aa: CASSSYARDRFTYEQYF
d_call: TRBD1; v_call: TRBV7-2; clone_size: once; j_call: TRBJ2-5; cdr3_nt: TGTGCCAGCAGCTTATACAGGGGGCGCGGGGAGACCCAGTACTTC; cdr3_aa: CASSLYRGRGETQYF
d_call: .; v_call: TRBV5-6; clone_size: .; j_call: TRBJ2-5; cdr3_nt: TGTGCCAGCAGCTTGCTGCCAGGTGTGAGGAAGACCCAGTACTTC; cdr3_aa: CASSLLPGVRKTQYF
d_call: .; v_call: TRBV7-2; clone_size: .; j_call: TRBJ2-5; cdr3_nt: TGTGCCAGCAGCTTAGTCCAGCGGGCCCAAGAGACCCAGTACTTC; cdr3_aa: CASSLVQRAQETQYF
d_call: .; v_call: TRBV29-1; clone_size: .; j_call: TRBJ2-5; cdr3_nt: TGCAGCGTTGTTAGTTCGGCCGACCAAGAGACCCAGTACTTC; cdr3_aa: CSVVSSADQETQYF
d_call: TRBD1; v_call: TRBV2; clone_size: medium-sized; j_call: TRBJ1-2; cdr3_nt: TGTGCCAGCAGAAGATGGGGACCGGGACAGGGGGCGCAAGGCTACACCTTC; cdr3_aa: CASRRWGPGQGAQGYTF
d_call: .; v_call: TRBV6-1; clone_size: .; j_call: TRBJ2-1; cdr3_nt: TGTGCCAGCAGTCAGGGTGGAACCTACAATGAGCAGTTCTTC; cdr3_aa: CASSQGGTYNEQFF
d_call: .; v_call: TRBV19; clone_size: .; j_call: TRBJ1-5; cdr3_nt: TGTGCCAGTAGTCCCTCCGCTTATAGCAATCAGCCCCAGCATTTT; cdr3_aa: CASSPSAYSNQPQHF
d_call: .; v_call: TRBV4-1; clone_size: .; j_call: TRBJ2-7; cdr3_nt: TGCGCCAGCAGCAAGTCATCCCAGACAGGTTACTCCTACGAGCAGTACTTC; cdr3_aa: CASSKSSQTGYSYEQYF
d_call: TRBD1; v_call: TRBV28; clone_size: .; j_call: TRBJ1-5; cdr3_nt: TGTGCCAGCAGTAGCGGATCAACAGGGGGTCGCAATCAGCCCCAGCATTTT; cdr3_aa: CASSSGSTGGRNQPQHF
d_call: .; v_call: TRBV2; clone_size: .; j_call: TRBJ2-1; cdr3_nt: TGTGCCAGCAGCCTAAGAAAGTACAATGAGCAGTTCTTC; cdr3_aa: CASSLRKYNEQFF
d_call: .; v_call: TRBV7-2; clone_size: .; j_call: TRBJ2-7; cdr3_nt: TGTGCCAGCAGCTTACGGGGCCAGGGGCCCTACGAGCAGTACTTC; cdr3_aa: CASSLRGQGPYEQYF
d_call: .; v_call: TRBV29-1; clone_size: .; j_call: TRBJ2-7; cdr3_nt: TGCAGCGTTGGAATAACACCCCCGGCCCACGAGCAGTACTTC; cdr3_aa: CSVGITPPAHEQYF
d_call: .; v_call: TRBV9; clone_size: .; j_call: TRBJ1-1; cdr3_nt: TGTGCCAGCAGCCCACGATATAGTATGAACACTGAAGCTTTCTTT; cdr3_aa: CASSPRYSMNTEAFF
d_call: .; v_call: TRBV5-4; clone_size: .; j_call: TRBJ1-4; cdr3_nt: TGTGCCAGCAGCTTACAGGGATCTACTAATGAAAAACTGTTTTTT; cdr3_aa: CASSLQGSTNEKLFF
d_call: TRBD1; v_call: TRBV4-2; clone_size: .; j_call: TRBJ1-2; cdr3_nt: TGTGCCAGCAGCCAAAAGGACAGGGGGGGCTACACCTTC; cdr3_aa: CASSQKDRGGYTF
d_call: .; v_call: TRBV27; clone_size: .; j_call: TRBJ1-6; cdr3_nt: TGTGCCAGCAGTTTATCGCAGGGATATTCACCCCTCCACTTT; cdr3_aa: CASSLSQGYSPLHF
d_call: .; v_call: TRBV29-1; clone_size: .; j_call: TRBJ2-5; cdr3_nt: TGCAGCGTTGAACCCACCACAGGGTACCAGAATCAAGAGACCCAGTACTTC; cdr3_aa: CSVEPTTGYQNQETQYF
d_call: .; v_call: TRBV28; clone_size: .; j_call: TRBJ2-7; cdr3_nt: TGTGCCAGCAGCCCAGGGTCGACAGAGAGTCACGAGCAGTACTTC; cdr3_aa: CASSPGSTESHEQYF
d_call: .; v_call: TRBV2; clone_size: .; j_call: TRBJ2-5; cdr3_nt: TGTGCCAGCGACAGGCAGGCCAAGACCCAGTACTTC; cdr3_aa: CASDRQAKTQYF
d_call: .; v_call: TRBV19; clone_size: .; j_call: TRBJ2-7; cdr3_nt: TGTGCCAGTAGGGGCGGGAACTCCTACGAGCAGTACTTC; cdr3_aa: CASRGGNSYEQYF
d_call: TRBD1; v_call: TRBV11-2; clone_size: .; j_call: TRBJ2-2; cdr3_nt: TGTGCCAGCACTCGACAGGGAAACTCCGGGGAGCTGTTTTTT; cdr3_aa: CASTRQGNSGELFF
d_call: .; v_call: TRBV5-4; clone_size: .; j_call: TRBJ2-5; cdr3_nt: TGTGCCAGCAGGGGGGGTCACCAAGAGACCCAGTACTTC; cdr3_aa: CASRGGHQETQYF
d_call: .; v_call: TRBV19; clone_size: .; j_call: TRBJ2-3; cdr3_nt: TGTGCCAGCGGGTTTGGCACAGATACGCAGTATTTT; cdr3_aa: CASGFGTDTQYF
d_call: .; v_call: TRBV19; clone_size: .; j_call: TRBJ1-2; cdr3_nt: TGTGCCAGTAGCATGGCCGGACAGCTCTATGGCTACACCTTC; cdr3_aa: CASSMAGQLYGYTF
d_call: .; v_call: TRBV4-2; clone_size: .; j_call: TRBJ2-7; cdr3_nt: TGTGCCAGCAGCCAAGGCCGCGGGAAGACAAACTTC; cdr3_aa: CASSQGRGKTNF
d_call: TRBD1; v_call: TRBV6-5; clone_size: .; j_call: TRBJ1-3; cdr3_nt: TGTGCCAGCAGCCAACAGGGGGGCTCTGGAAACACCATATATTTT; cdr3_aa: CASSQQGGSGNTIYF
d_call: .; v_call: TRBV19; clone_size: once; j_call: TRBJ1-6; cdr3_nt: TGTGCCAGTAATCCAACAGGAAATTCACCCCTCCACTTT; cdr3_aa: CASNPTGNSPLHF
d_call: .; v_call: TRBV28; clone_size: .; j_call: TRBJ2-7; cdr3_nt: TGTGCCAGCAGTTTCGGGGGGCCGTCTTCCGAGCAGTACTTC; cdr3_aa: CASSFGGPSSEQYF
d_call: TRBD2; v_call: TRBV5-6; clone_size: .; j_call: TRBJ2-3; cdr3_nt: TGTGCCAGCAGCTTCGGACTAGCGGGGGATACAGATACGCAGTATTTT; cdr3_aa: CASSFGLAGDTDTQYF
d_call: .; v_call: TRBV19; clone_size: .; j_call: TRBJ2-2; cdr3_nt: TGTGCCAGTAGGGGGGCCGGGGAGCTGTTTTTT; cdr3_aa: CASRGAGELFF
d_call: .; v_call: TRBV6-4; clone_size: .; j_call: TRBJ1-2; cdr3_nt: TGTGCCAGCAGTGACTCGGAGGTGTCGGGTAACTATGGCTACACCTTC; cdr3_aa: CASSDSEVSGNYGYTF
d_call: .; v_call: TRBV2; clone_size: .; j_call: TRBJ2-1; cdr3_nt: TGTGCCAGCAGTGAAGCTGATAAGGGGGATTCTGCTCTCGATGAGCAGTTCTTC; cdr3_aa: CASSEADKGDSALDEQFF
d_call: .; v_call: TRBV20-1; clone_size: .; j_call: TRBJ1-2; cdr3_nt: TGCAGTGCTACCTCCTCGTTTAGCTACACCTTC; cdr3_aa: CSATSSFSYTF
d_call: .; v_call: TRBV9; clone_size: .; j_call: TRBJ2-7; cdr3_nt: TGTGCCAGCAGCCCCTCGGGGAGGGGGAGATACGAGCAGTACTTC; cdr3_aa: CASSPSGRGRYEQYF